This TCR beta chain was recorded in a study of cytomegalovirus exposure and HLA in healthy donors. Across the study: Among 398 genotyped donors, 80% to 90% fell in the Caucasian-associated ancestry cluster.

General study findings and limits: Follow-up analysis seemed to connect common viral pathogens with several of the most significant clusters identified.

Researchers ran the PCR with 60 Vbeta and 13 Jbeta primers. Method: immunoSEQ multiplex PCR; TCRdb's copy keeps in-frame clones and lacks some. The data contain about 150,000 clones, 84% of them singletons. About this clone itself: The antigen is unknown.

The trim removed 5 bases at V and 1 base at J, leaving 11 bases unmatched. The CDR3 is made up of 19 amino acids. Looked up from germline, CDR1 is SGHNT and CDR2 is YENEEA. The sequence was collected from a man between 18 and 35 years old in good health and CMV-seronegative. The chain carries TRBV11-3 and TRBJ2-2; 12 nucleotides agree with TRBD2. Material for sequencing was PBMCs. The CDR3 here is CASSPGPGLAGENTGELFF. Here the CDR3 DNA reads TGTGCCAGCAGCCCGGGCCCGGGACTAGCGGGTGAGAACACCGGGGAGCTGTTTTTT.